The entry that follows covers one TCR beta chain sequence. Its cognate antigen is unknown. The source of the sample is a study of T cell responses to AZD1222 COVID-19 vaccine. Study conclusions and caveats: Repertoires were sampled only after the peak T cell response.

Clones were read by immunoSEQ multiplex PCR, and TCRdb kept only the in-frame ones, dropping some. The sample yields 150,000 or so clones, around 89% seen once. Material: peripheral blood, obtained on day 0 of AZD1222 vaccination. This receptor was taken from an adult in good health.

The DNA of the CDR3 is TGCAGCGCCAGGACAGTTTCCTACAATGAGCAGTTCTTC. Amino acids: CSARTVSYNEQFF. The chain couples TRBV29-1 to TRBJ2-1; a weak D match, TRBD1 (6 bases). The germline V gene encodes CDR1 SQVTM and CDR2 ANQGSEA. The V end lost 7 bases, the J end lost 1 base, and 11 bases lay between the germline ends. The CDR3 contains 13 residues.